These 21 T cell receptor beta chains originate from one sample sequenced in a study of identifying expanded T cells in peripheral blood. TCRdb's copy holds only in-frame clones and misses some; the assay was immunoSEQ multiplex PCR. This table holds about 100,000 clones, around 88% found once. The sample was blood. These receptor sequences come from a person aged 18 to 75 in good health.

The rearrangement joins TRBV2 to TRBJ1-6; D is unclear. This CDR3 spans 13 amino acids. The germline V gene has CDR1 SNHLY and CDR2 FYNNEI. V was trimmed by 5 bases and J by 11 bases, leaving 13 bases between them. The CDR3 DNA reads TGTGCCAGCAGTCGAAAGGGATTGACACCCCTCCACTTT. Its protein product is CASSRKGLTPLHF.

This clone appeared a single time. The genes are TRBV5-3 and TRBJ2-5; D tentatively fits TRBD1 or TRBD2 (6 bases each). TRBV5-3 belongs to the ORF category, with a function that is uncertain. The V and J ends lost 6 bases and 5 bases respectively, with 20 bases between them. CDR3 length: 15 residues. This CDR3 reads CARTWDIIGRETQYF. CDR3 DNA sequence: TGTGCCAGAACCTGGGACATCATAGGGAGGGAGACCCAGTACTTC.

The chain links TRBV7-2 to TRBJ1-5; no definite D call. The CDR3 runs 16 residues. The V end was cut by 1 base, the J end by 0 bases, with 10 bases between. Per the germline V gene, CDR1 is SGHTA and CDR2 is FQGNSA. CDR3 in DNA: TGTGCCAGCAGCTTAGTTGGCACACATAGCAATCAGCCCCAGCATTTT. Translated, it gives CASSLVGTHSNQPQHF. The entire variable domain, with the rest obtained from reference TRBV7-2 and TRBJ1-5, is as follows: GAGVSQSPSNKVTEKGKDVELRCDPISGHTALYWYRQSLGQGLEFLIYFQGNSAPDKSGLPSDRFSAERTGGSVSTLTIQRTQQEDSAVYLCASSLVGTHSNQPQHFGDGTRLSIL.

The chain recombines TRBV4-3 with TRBJ1-2; the D is unclear. Germline CDR1 and CDR2: LGHNA and YSLEER. V was pared by 1 base and J by 1 base, with 10 bases between. The CDR3 runs to 15 residues. The CDR3 here is CASSQGGPDNYGYTF. For the CDR3, the DNA is TGCGCCAGCAGCCAAGGTGGCCCAGATAACTATGGCTACACCTTC.

The chain carries TRBV18 and TRBJ1-2, with D unresolved. The CDR3 extends over 13 amino acids. V gave up 2 bases and J gave up 2 bases, with 6 bases separating them. Per the germline V gene, CDR1 is KGHSH and CDR2 is LQKENI. The CDR3 reads CASSPWANYGYTF. The DNA of the CDR3 is TGTGCCAGCTCACCATGGGCCAACTATGGCTACACCTTC.

Regarding this clone: Other DNA sequences from this sample encode an identical CDR3 as well. This sequence joins TRBV5-1 and TRBJ2-5; possible D gene TRBD1, 5 bases. Germline CDR1 and CDR2: SGHRS and YFSETQ. V lost 1 base and J lost 0, with 7 bases in between. The CDR3 has 14 residues. The CDR3 is CASSLSGNQETQYF. CDR3 in DNA: TGCGCCAGCAGCTTGTCAGGGAACCAAGAGACCCAGTACTTC.

DNA of the CDR3: TGTGCCAGCACCCCGTTGGGGGTTAACTATGGCTACACCTTC. It translates to CASTPLGVNYGYTF. V is TRBV7-6 and J is TRBJ1-2, with D perhaps TRBD1 (5 bases). Per the germline V gene, CDR1 is SGHVS and CDR2 is FNYEAQ. CDR3 length: 14 residues. The V and J ends lost 7 bases and 1 base respectively, with 13 bases between them.

V is TRBV2 and J is TRBJ2-5; possibly TRBD1 or TRBD2 for D (5 bases each). The V gene's germline CDR1 is SNHLY and CDR2 FYNNEI. Trimming shortened V by 2 bases and J by 1 base, and 8 bases separated the two germline ends. CDR3 length: 14 amino acids. The CDR3 DNA is TGTGCCAGCAGTGAACGAGGGGCCCAAGAGACCCAGTACTTC. Encoded protein: CASSERGAQETQYF.

This clone was detected once. The chain joins TRBV5-4 to TRBJ2-7; 10 bases map to TRBD1. In germline, CDR1 is SGHNT, CDR2 YYREEE (reference sequence). This CDR3 contains 13 residues. V was pared by 6 bases and J by 3 bases, with 3 bases of the junction left unmatched. The CDR3 bases are TGTGCCAGCACCAGGGACAGGGGCTACGAGCAGTACTTC. Translated, it gives CASTRDRGYEQYF.

The chain has TRBV5-4 and TRBJ2-3; 12 positions agree with TRBD2. The germline V gene has CDR1 SGHNT and CDR2 YYREEE (reference sequence). V was clipped by 3 bases and J by 0 bases; unmatched bases: 2. CDR3 length equals 16 residues. The DNA of the CDR3 is TGTGCCAGCAGCTCCGGACTAGCGGGGAGCACAGATACGCAGTATTTT. This sequence encodes CASSSGLAGSTDTQYF. The full variable domain, completed using reference TRBV5-4 and TRBJ2-3, is ETGVTQSPTHLIKTRGQQVTLRCSSQSGHNTVSWYQQALGQGPQFIFQYYREEENGRGNFPPRFSGLQFPNYSSELNVNALELDDSALYLCASSSGLAGSTDTQYFGPGTRLTVL.

The rearrangement links TRBV7-6 to TRBJ1-5; D not certain. Germline V gene lookup returns CDR1 SGHVS and CDR2 FNYEAQ. Trimming took off 2 bases at V and 2 bases at J, with 7 bases between the two ends. The CDR3 is 14 residues long. In DNA, the CDR3 is TGTGCCAGCAGCTTAAAGGCAGGCAATCAGCCCCAGCATTTT. Translating it yields CASSLKAGNQPQHF.

CDR3 loop: CASSPGPRTFGNTIYF. DNA of the CDR3: TGTGCCAGCAGTCCGGGACCGAGGACCTTTGGAAACACCATATATTTT. The V call is TRBV28, the J call TRBJ1-3; a possible D gene is TRBD1 (5 bases). Between the trimmed V and J ends, which lost 5 bases and 3 bases, there was a span of 17 bases. CDR3 length: 16 residues. From germline, CDR1 is MDHEN and CDR2 SYDVKM.

The chain combines TRBV7-9 with TRBJ1-1, with D perhaps matching TRBD1 (5 bases). Germline V gives CDR1 SEHNR, CDR2 FQNEAQ (reference sequence). V was cut by 7 bases and J by 8 bases, with 11 bases left in between. There are 11 residues in the CDR3. CDR3 in amino acids: CASTPGMEAFF. CDR3 in DNA: TGTGCCAGCACCCCAGGGATGGAAGCTTTCTTT.

This clone was found once. The V call is TRBV4-3, the J call TRBJ1-1, with D possibly matching TRBD1 (6 bases). Germline CDR1 and CDR2: LGHNA and YSLEER. Trimming left V 0 bases short and J 5 bases short, with 13 bases between. The CDR3 loop spans 15 amino acids. The CDR3 nucleotides read TGCGCCAGCAGCCAAGACAGGGGTCAGGCGACTGAAGCTTTCTTT. Residues: CASSQDRGQATEAFF.

The rearrangement uses TRBV7-6 and TRBJ2-5, with TRBD2 identical over 10 bases. Trimming cost V 2 bases and J 1 base; bases outside gene matches: 4. Germline values: CDR1 SGHVS, CDR2 FNYEAQ. CDR3 length: 16 residues. The CDR3 here is CASSLTQRGGQETQYF. The CDR3 DNA reads as TGTGCCAGCAGCTTAACCCAGCGGGGGGGCCAAGAGACCCAGTACTTC.

The chain employs TRBV7-2 and TRBJ2-3, with a tentative D call TRBD1 (6 bases). CDR3 length: 13 amino acids. Germline V CDR1 and CDR2: SGHTA, FQGNSA. V was shortened by 5 bases and J by 4 bases, with 10 bases between the two germline ends. DNA of the CDR3: TGTGCCAGCAGCAGGGGGTGGCCAGATACGCAGTATTTT. As protein: CASSRGWPDTQYF.

This chain uses TRBV15 with TRBJ2-3; the D is unclear. The CDR3 is 13 amino acids. The germline V gene has CDR1 LNHNV and CDR2 YYDKDF (reference sequence). Trimming removed 8 bases at V and 6 bases at J, with 15 bases between. The CDR3 region is CATARTPWDTQYF. DNA of the CDR3: TGTGCCACCGCGCGGACCCCATGGGATACGCAGTATTTT.

This clone came up a few times. Within the sample, other DNA sequences also encode this same CDR3. This chain joins TRBV29-1 and TRBJ2-3; 13 bases match TRBD2. Trimming took 5 bases from V and 3 from J; bases not matched to a gene: 5. The CDR3 sequence is 15 residues long. Germline V gene data show CDR1 as SQVTM and CDR2 as ANQGSEA. CDR3 nucleotides: TGCAGCGTTCGGACTAGCGGGGGCCGAACAGATACGCAGTATTTT. Protein sequence: CSVRTSGGRTDTQYF.

This rearrangement joins TRBV10-2 to TRBJ2-5, with TRBD1 identical over 7 bases. This CDR3 has 14 amino acids. Unmatched junction bases numbered 6, after V lost 7 bases and J lost 1 base. Germline-derived CDR1 and CDR2 are WSHSY and SAAADI. The CDR3 here is CASKRPGGQETQYF. The CDR3 region has the DNA TGCGCCAGCAAACGACCAGGGGGCCAAGAGACCCAGTACTTC.

The chain carries TRBV7-2 and TRBJ2-4; a possible D gene is TRBD1 (6 bases). CDR3 size: 17 residues. From germline, CDR1 is SGHTA and CDR2 FQGNSA. Trimming removed 5 bases from V and 0 bases from J, with 17 bases in between. The CDR3 reads CASSAGYQGSAKNIQYF. CDR3 DNA: TGTGCCAGCAGCGCCGGATATCAGGGGTCAGCCAAAAACATTCAGTACTTC.

The chain is built from TRBV27 and TRBJ2-3; TRBD1 aligns across 8 bases. Germline loops: CDR1 MNHEY, CDR2 SMNVEV (reference sequence). This CDR3 is 15 amino acids long. The J segment lost 1 base and the V segment lost 5 bases, leaving 5 bases of the junction unmatched. This CDR3 reads CASSLQTGGTDTQYF. CDR3 nucleotide sequence: TGTGCCAGCAGTCTCCAGACAGGGGGCACAGATACGCAGTATTTT.